These 7 T cell receptor beta chains were sequenced from one sample in a study of blood T cell repertoires in COVID-19. TCRdb keeps only in-frame clones here, not all; method: immunoSEQ multiplex PCR. The table shows 15,000 to 17,000 clones, with around 87% occurring only once. The sample comprised peripheral blood. These receptors originate from a man aged 55 to 70 with acute or convalescent COVID-19.

This sequence joins TRBV19 and TRBJ2-7, with D hard to call. V lost 5 bases and J 6 bases, leaving 8 bases between the germline ends. This CDR3 has 11 amino acids. The germline V gene has CDR1 LNHDA and CDR2 SQIVND (reference sequence). The CDR3 nucleotides are TGTGCCAGTAGTTGGCGAGGCGAGCAGTACTTC. Protein: CASSWRGEQYF. The variable domain in full, with the rest retrieved from reference TRBV19 and TRBJ2-7, is DGGITQSPKYLFRKEGQNVTLSCEQNLNHDAMYWYRQDPGQGLRLIYYSQIVNDFQKGDIAEGYSVSREKKESFPLTVTSAQKNPTAFYLCASSWRGEQYFGPGTRLTVT.

This sequence joins TRBV2 and TRBJ1-5; the match to TRBD1 covers 9 bases. CDR3 size: 17 residues. CDR1 and CDR2 from the germline V gene are SNHLY and FYNNEI. With V trimmed by 1 base and J by 0 bases, 4 bases remained unmatched. CDR3 amino acids: CASSEGTGASSNQPQHF. In nucleotides, the CDR3 is TGTGCCAGCAGTGAAGGGACAGGGGCCTCTAGCAATCAGCCCCAGCATTTT.

The chain is built from TRBV3-1 (or the pseudogene TRBV3-2) and TRBJ1-5; no clear D. This CDR3 region has 13 residues. Per the germline V gene, CDR1 is LGHDT and CDR2 is YNNKEL (reference sequence). V was pared by 2 bases and J by 10 bases, with 12 bases between. This CDR3 reads CASSQRAQQPQHF. The CDR3 DNA follows: TGTGCCAGCAGCCAAAGAGCGCAACAACCCCAGCATTTT.

The CDR3 sequence is CATKRGGTGELFF. In nucleotides, the CDR3 is TGTGCCACCAAACGAGGGGGAACCGGGGAGCTGTTTTTT. The V call is TRBV24-1, the J call TRBJ2-2, with a possible D match to TRBD1 (6 bases). The CDR3 is 13 residues long. From germline, CDR1 is KGHDR and CDR2 SFDVKD. The V and J ends lost 8 bases and 5 bases respectively, with 11 bases between them.

The chain has TRBV5-1 and TRBJ2-1; D possibly corresponds to TRBD2 (5 bases). The CDR3 loop spans 15 amino acids. Germline V lookup: CDR1 SGHRS, CDR2 YFSETQ. The V gene lost 0 bases and the J gene lost 3 bases, with 10 bases spanning the gap. The CDR3: CASSLVGEGYNEQFF. CDR3 in DNA: TGCGCCAGCAGCTTGGTGGGAGAGGGCTACAATGAGCAGTTCTTC.

The chain recombines TRBV19 with TRBJ1-2; TRBD1 agrees at 8 bases. This CDR3 has 11 residues. Germline CDR1 reads LNHDA; CDR2 reads SQIVND (reference sequence). The V gene end was trimmed by 11 bases and the J gene end by 5 bases; junction bases not matched to a gene: 4. Here the CDR3 reads CASGQVYGYTF. DNA of the CDR3: TGTGCCTCGGGACAGGTGTATGGCTACACCTTC.

The J gene is TRBJ1-3, the V gene TRBV15; 8 nucleotides line up with TRBD1. The germline CDR1 and CDR2 sequences are LNHNV and YYDKDF (reference sequence). The CDR3 consists of 18 residues. V was pared by 0 bases and J by 4 bases, with 11 bases of the junction left unmatched. The CDR3 region has the DNA TGTGCCACCAGCAGAGATAAGGCAGGGGGCAAAGGAGGAAACACCATATATTTT. Amino acids: CATSRDKAGGKGGNTIYF. Full variable domain (missing parts from reference TRBV15 and TRBJ1-3): DAMVIQNPRYQVTQFGKPVTLSCSQTLNHNVMYWYQQKSSQAPKLLFHYYDKDFNNEADTPDNFQSRRPNTSFCFLDIRSPGLGDTAMYLCATSRDKAGGKGGNTIYFGEGSWLTVV.